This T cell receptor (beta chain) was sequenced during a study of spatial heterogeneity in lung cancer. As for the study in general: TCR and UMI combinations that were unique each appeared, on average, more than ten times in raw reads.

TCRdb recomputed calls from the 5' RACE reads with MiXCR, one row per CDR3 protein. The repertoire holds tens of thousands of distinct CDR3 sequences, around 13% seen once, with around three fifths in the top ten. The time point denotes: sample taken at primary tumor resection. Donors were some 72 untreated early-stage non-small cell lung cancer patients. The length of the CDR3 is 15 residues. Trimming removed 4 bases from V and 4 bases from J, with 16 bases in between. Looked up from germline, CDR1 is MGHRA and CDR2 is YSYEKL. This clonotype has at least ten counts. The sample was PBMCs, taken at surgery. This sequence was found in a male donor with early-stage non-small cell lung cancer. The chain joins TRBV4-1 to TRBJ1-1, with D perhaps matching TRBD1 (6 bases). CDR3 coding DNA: TGCGCCAGCAGCCGGATCACAGGGCAGGCCACTGAAGCTTTCTTT. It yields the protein CASSRITGQATEAFF.